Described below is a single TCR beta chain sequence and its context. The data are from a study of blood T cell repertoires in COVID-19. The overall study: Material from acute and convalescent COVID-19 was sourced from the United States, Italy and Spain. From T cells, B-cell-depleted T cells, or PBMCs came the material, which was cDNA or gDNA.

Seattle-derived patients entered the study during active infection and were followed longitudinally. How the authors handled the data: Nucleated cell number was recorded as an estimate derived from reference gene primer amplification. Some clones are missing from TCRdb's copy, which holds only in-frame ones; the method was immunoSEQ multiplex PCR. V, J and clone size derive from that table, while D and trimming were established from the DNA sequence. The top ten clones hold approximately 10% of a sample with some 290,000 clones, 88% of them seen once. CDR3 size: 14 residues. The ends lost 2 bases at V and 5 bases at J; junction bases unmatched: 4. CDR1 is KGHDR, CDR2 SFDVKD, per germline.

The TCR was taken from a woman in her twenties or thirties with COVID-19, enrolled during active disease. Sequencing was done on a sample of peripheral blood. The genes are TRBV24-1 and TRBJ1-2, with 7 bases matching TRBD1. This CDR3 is CATSDYNRGYGYTF. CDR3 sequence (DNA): TGTGCCACCAGTGATTACAACAGGGGATATGGCTACACCTTC.